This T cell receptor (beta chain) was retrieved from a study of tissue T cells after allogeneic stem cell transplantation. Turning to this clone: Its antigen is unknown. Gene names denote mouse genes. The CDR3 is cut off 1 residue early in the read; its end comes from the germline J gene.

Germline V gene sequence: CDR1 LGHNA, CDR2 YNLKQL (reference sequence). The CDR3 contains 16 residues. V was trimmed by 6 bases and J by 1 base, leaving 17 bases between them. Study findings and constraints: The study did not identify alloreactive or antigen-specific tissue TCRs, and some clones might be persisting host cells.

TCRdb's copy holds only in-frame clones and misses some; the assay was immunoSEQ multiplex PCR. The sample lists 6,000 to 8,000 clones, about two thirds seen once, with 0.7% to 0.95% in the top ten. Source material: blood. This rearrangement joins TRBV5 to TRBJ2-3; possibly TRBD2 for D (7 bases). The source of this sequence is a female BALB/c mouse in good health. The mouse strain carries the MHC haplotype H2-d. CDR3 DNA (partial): TGTGCCAGCAGTCCCAATGGGGGGCGCGGTGCAGAAACGCTGTAT. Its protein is CASSPNGGRGAETLY. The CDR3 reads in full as CASSPNGGRGAETLYF.